This T cell receptor (beta chain) was recorded in a study of cytomegalovirus exposure and HLA in healthy donors. Donors sampled were nominally healthy, though unrecorded immune exposures were likely. The PCR had 60 Vbeta and 13 Jbeta primers. Only in-frame clones appear in the TCRdb table, and some are missing; sequencing was by immunoSEQ multiplex PCR. The table records about 130,000 clones, 84% of them present only once. CDR1 SGHDT and CDR2 YYEEEE come from the germline V gene. J was trimmed by 6 bases and V by 0 bases; bases with no gene match: 14. The CDR3 sequence is 18 residues long. The V call is TRBV5-6, the J call TRBJ2-7, with 11 nucleotides matching TRBD2. The sequence came from a woman aged 18-29 years in good health and CMV-seropositive. The sequencing input was PBMCs. CDR3 residues: CASSLASSGGPRRREQYF. The CDR3 DNA reads as TGTGCCAGCAGCTTGGCTTCTAGCGGGGGGCCCAGGAGGCGCGAGCAGTACTTC. The entire variable domain, with the rest obtained from reference TRBV5-6 and TRBJ2-7, is as follows: DAGVTQSPTHLIKTRGQQVTLRCSPKSGHDTVSWYQQALGQGPQFIFQYYEEEERQRGNFPDRFSGHQFPNYSSELNVNALLLGDSALYLCASSLASSGGPRRREQYFGPGTRLTVT.